The entry that follows covers one TCR beta chain sequence. It has no known antigen specificity. The input lacks base qualities; no much larger clone sits a single base away. The cohort was made up of roughly 670 healthy bone marrow donors. All cohort members were sampled while nominally healthy, although unrecorded immune exposures were likely present. The donor was CMV seropositive and belonged to the group of more than 250 seropositive cohort members. Each donor provided a peripheral blood sample, and peripheral blood mononuclear cells were used for TCR beta sequencing. Genomic DNA extraction from the blood cell samples was performed with the Qiagen DNeasy Blood Extraction Kit. The method was the immunoSEQ multiplex PCR assay. For the multiplex PCR, a mixture combining 60 forward primers for TCR Vbeta segments and 13 reverse primers for TCR Jbeta segments was used. The CDR3 region of rearranged TCR beta genes was amplified from genomic DNA by a multiplex PCR assay. Amplified TCR beta libraries were sequenced as 87-base-pair reads on the Illumina HiSeq System. On the study's bioinformatics: A later analysis tallied 75 million to 95 million unique TCR beta chains across the 666 repertoires, and around 10 million of those chains were shared by two or more donors. Raw reads were error-corrected and collapsed into unique sequences by a nearest-neighbor algorithm in which closely related sequences were merged to remove PCR and sequencing errors. To assign V, D and J gene segments, CDR3 sequences were aligned to IMGT reference sequences. For a sequence to be retained, a match of at least six nucleotides to both a V gene segment and a J gene segment was required. Rearrangements were classified as productive when the CDR3 lacked stop codons and remained in frame with V and J, and all other rearrangements were classified as non-productive. CDR3 was defined by IMGT convention, running from the second conserved V-encoded cysteine to the conserved J-encoded phenylalanine. In an earlier analysis of some 550 of the donors, sequences lacking an unambiguous match to a single V gene segment were excluded. An earlier analysis of 450 to 650 of the donors called V segments functional above 56.7% productive rearrangements and segregating when the between-donor standard deviation exceeded 5%. To diagnose cytomegalovirus status from the catalog of TCR beta chain sequences, a statistical classification framework was built. In a later analysis, V and J genes were assigned by comparing TCR nucleotide sequences against IMGT/GENE-DB human TR gene sequences. A later analysis assigned CDR3 sequences and most-parsimonious VDJ recombination scenarios with the TCRdist pipeline. A later analysis defined each TCR beta chain by its CDR3 amino acid sequence plus V-gene family, and excluded reads lacking a unique V-gene family. A later analysis removed nearly 600 highly shared, low-generation-probability nucleotide sequences to deal with suspected cross-contamination and a sequencing artifact. For each public chain, a later analysis derived a clonal expansion index from normalized ranks of inferred template counts within each repertoire. Generation probabilities in a later analysis came from a VDJ recombination model fitted to out-of-frame rearrangements, and those results were checked against IGoR. In a later analysis, TCR-TCR, TCR-HLA and TCR-CMV co-occurrence was scored with hypergeometric tests, and a repertoire-size bias correction was applied to TCR pairs. In a later analysis, false discovery rates were estimated by permuting HLA or CMV assignments 20 times. In a later analysis, co-occurring TCRs were grouped with DBSCAN, and TCRdist sequence similarity was added when clustering was performed within HLA-allele-positive subsets. Repertoires with fewer than 30,000 or more than 120,000 public chains were left out of co-occurrence clustering, as were several repertoires with anomalous nucleotide sharing. TCRdb re-hosts the immuneACCESS table, in-frame sequences only. Its copies lack some clones; in the studies checked, an unresolved V gene accounts for under half of them, and the cause for the rest is not known. V, J and clone size were drawn from that table, and D and trimming were deduced from the DNA. This sample is represented by 150,000 or so clones; 80% of them were singletons. Together, the top ten hold around 13% of the sample.

The data were taken from a study of cytomegalovirus exposure and HLA in healthy donors (dated by TCRdb to the late 2010s). Concerning the study at large: In an earlier analysis of 587 of the donors, approximately 300 Gb of sequence data and 90 million to 130 million unique TCR beta sequences from about 180 million T cells were reported. Among some 400 genotyped donors of the cohort, an average of approximately 240,000 unique TCR beta nucleotide sequences were sequenced per donor, around a sixth of them non-productive. A handful of DR-DQ haplotypes were handled as single units for association and clustering because linkage in the cohort was strong. HLA typing covered class I and class II loci at four-digit resolution. Rather than drawing on any new phenotypic data, the later analysis identified candidate immune exposures from TCR beta sequences and the way those sequences occurred across donors. The study was designed to test whether signatures of past pathogen exposure could be identified by cataloging public T cell receptors. An earlier analysis of several hundred of the donors used high-throughput TCR beta sequencing to judge whether each TCR beta V gene segment behaved as functional or pseudogenic. Alongside the repertoire data, information on donor age, sex, ethnicity and CMV serostatus was compiled. A later analysis re-examined previously published TCR beta repertoires from about 700 donors and added high-resolution HLA genotyping to investigate patterns of TCR occurrence. All discovery cohort repertoires had been generated on a single sequencing platform. The number of donors typed differed by locus, with 629-630 for A, B, C, DRB1 and DQB1, around 560 for DQA1, approximately 580 for DPA1, and some 440 for DPB1. The study used immunosequencing to profile the T cell repertoires of 666 subjects and linked those repertoires to cytomegalovirus serostatus. Of the roughly 390 genotyped donors, 81% were placed in the genetic ancestry cluster associated with self-reported Caucasian donors. In addition to the first cohort of 666 subjects, a separate validation cohort of under 150 different subjects was used. Genome-wide SNP genotypes for about three fifths of the roughly 700 donors were used in a later genetic analysis, which treated that subset as a discovery cohort. An early release that covered about 600 HLA-typed donors contained approximately 300 gigabases of sequencing data and tens of millions of unique TCR sequences. High-throughput TCR immunosequencing, statistical association of individual TCRs with disease status, and machine learning were combined to predict cytomegalovirus infection status.

For CDR1 and CDR2, the germline V gene (reference sequence) lists LNHDA and SQIVND. At the junction V is shortened by 1 base and J by 4 bases; bases outside the gene matches: 6. Reading from cysteine to phenylalanine, the CDR3 counts 15 amino acids. Kept here is only the CDR3 DNA, which spans 45 bases and is read in frame from base 1. Overall study outcomes, separate from this receptor: The authors suggested that the approach could potentially be extended to other disease states and immunological phenotypes. A later analysis found that TCR association rates varied across HLA loci, with DRB1 alleles showing the most associated TCRs and HLA-C alleles the fewest. A later analysis associated 16,951 TCR beta sequences with specific HLA alleles at a false discovery rate of 0.05. In a later genetic analysis, a missense DCLRE1C variant was associated with V-gene and J-gene trimming of TCR beta chains, and the association was replicated in an independent cohort. While some public TCRs were present in many individuals, most TCR sequences turned up only very rarely across donors. According to a later genetic analysis, donors in an Asian-associated ancestry cluster had fewer N-insertions in productive TCRs than the approximately 700-donor mean. A further reported finding was that TCR beta sequences accurately predicted the HLA-A and HLA-B alleles for most subjects in the first cohort. Cytomegalovirus status was reported to be diagnosed by the classifier with high specificity and sensitivity in both the original and validation cohorts. A later analysis reported that several top co-occurrence clusters appeared linked to parvovirus B19, influenza, CMV and Epstein-Barr virus. This cohort had only TCR beta chains sequenced, and the lack of alpha or paired-chain data limited which features could be detected. Some IMGT-functional V segments, including TRBV6-2 and TRBV6-3, could not be told apart with the 87-base-pair reads, so those segments were excluded. Approximately 16 rarely observed V segments, including chromosome 9 orphons, were excluded from the earlier analysis of several hundred of the donors because counts were too low. In an earlier analysis of 587 of the donors, most TCR beta V segments appeared in productive rearrangements about 87% or about 30% of the time, broadly matching IMGT annotations. Presence/absence analyses assumed roughly uniform sequencing depth across donors, an assumption that may not hold. Three of the identified cytomegalovirus-associated TCR beta chains were confirmed in vitro to be specific for cytomegalovirus antigens. For the cohort, immune exposure information was limited to CMV serostatus. When HLA alleles, especially DR and DQ, strongly co-occurred, attributing TCR associations to individual alleles was difficult. A total of fewer than 200 TCR beta chains were listed by the study as associated with cytomegalovirus. A cluster of highly shared sequence variants was judged likely to represent a technical artifact of the sequencing pipeline. Most CMV-associated TCR beta chains appeared to be HLA-restricted in a later analysis, and the HLA associations seemed to be driven largely by CMV exposure. Compared with equally common non-associated chains, HLA-associated TCR beta chains in a later analysis were more clonally expanded and had lower generation probabilities. Linkage disequilibrium might explain the correlated functional status among segregating V segments, but an unknown experimental factor could not be excluded. HLA typing was unavailable for some donors at each locus, so association tests used only the typed subset.

The TCR comes from a man younger than 40 in good health and CMV-seropositive. The chain couples TRBV19 to TRBJ2-7; 8 bases in the middle match TRBD1. The sequenced sample consisted of PBMCs. The CDR3 in this case is CASSIVGTGTYEQYF. The DNA sequence is as follows: TGTGCCAGTAGTATAGTGGGGACAGGCACTTACGAGCAGTACTTC.